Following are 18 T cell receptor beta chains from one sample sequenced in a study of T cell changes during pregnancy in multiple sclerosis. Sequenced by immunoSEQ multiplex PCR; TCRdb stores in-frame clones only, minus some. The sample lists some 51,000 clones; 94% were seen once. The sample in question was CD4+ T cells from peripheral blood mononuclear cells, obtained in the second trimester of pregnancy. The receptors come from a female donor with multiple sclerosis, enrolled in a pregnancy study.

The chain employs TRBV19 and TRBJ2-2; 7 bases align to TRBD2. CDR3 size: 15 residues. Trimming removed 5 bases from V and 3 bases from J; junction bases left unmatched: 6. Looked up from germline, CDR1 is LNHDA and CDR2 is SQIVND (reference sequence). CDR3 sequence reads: CASSLPSGDTGELFF. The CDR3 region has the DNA TGTGCCAGTAGTCTCCCCAGCGGGGACACCGGGGAGCTGTTTTTT.

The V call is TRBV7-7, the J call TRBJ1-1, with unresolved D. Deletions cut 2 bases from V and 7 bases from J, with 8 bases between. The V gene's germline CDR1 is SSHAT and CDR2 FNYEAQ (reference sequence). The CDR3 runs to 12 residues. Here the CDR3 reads CASSLPRFEAFF. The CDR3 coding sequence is TGTGCCAGCAGCTTACCCAGGTTTGAAGCTTTCTTT. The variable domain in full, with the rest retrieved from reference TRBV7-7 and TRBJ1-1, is GAGVSQSPRYKVTKRGQDVTLRCDPISSHATLYWYQQALGQGPEFLTYFNYEAQPDKSGLPSDRFSAERPEGSISTLTIQRTEQRDSAMYRCASSLPRFEAFFGQGTRLTVV.

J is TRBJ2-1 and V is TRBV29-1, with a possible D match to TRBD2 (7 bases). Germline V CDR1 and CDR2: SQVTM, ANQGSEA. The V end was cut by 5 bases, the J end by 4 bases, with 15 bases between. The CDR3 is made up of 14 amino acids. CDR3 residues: CSVSRGAAYNEQFF. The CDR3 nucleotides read TGCAGCGTTTCCCGGGGGGCCGCTTACAATGAGCAGTTCTTC.

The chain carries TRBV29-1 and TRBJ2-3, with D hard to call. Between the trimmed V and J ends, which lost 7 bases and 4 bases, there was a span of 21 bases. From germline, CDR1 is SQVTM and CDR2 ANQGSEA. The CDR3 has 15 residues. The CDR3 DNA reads TGCAGCGCCCCTGCTAGAGGCCGGGTCCCAGATACGCAGTATTTT. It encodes CSAPARGRVPDTQYF.

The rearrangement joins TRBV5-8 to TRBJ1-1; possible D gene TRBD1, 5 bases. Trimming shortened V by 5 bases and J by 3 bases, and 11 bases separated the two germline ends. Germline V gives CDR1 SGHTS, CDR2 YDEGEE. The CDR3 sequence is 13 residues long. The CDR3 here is CASSLQVYTEAFF. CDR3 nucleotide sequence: TGTGCCAGCAGTTTACAGGTTTACACTGAAGCTTTCTTT.

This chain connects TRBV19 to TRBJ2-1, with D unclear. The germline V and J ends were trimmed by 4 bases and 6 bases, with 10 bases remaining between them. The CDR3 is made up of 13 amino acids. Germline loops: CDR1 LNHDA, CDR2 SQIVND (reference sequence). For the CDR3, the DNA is TGTGCCAGTAGTACCCCGCCTACCAATGAGCAGTTCTTC. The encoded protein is CASSTPPTNEQFF.

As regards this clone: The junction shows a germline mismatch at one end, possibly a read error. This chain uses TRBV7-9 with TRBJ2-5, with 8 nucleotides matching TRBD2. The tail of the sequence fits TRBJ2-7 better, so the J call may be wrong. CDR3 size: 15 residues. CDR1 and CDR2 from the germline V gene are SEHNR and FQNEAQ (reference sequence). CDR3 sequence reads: CASRLAGPSSYEQYF. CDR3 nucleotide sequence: TGTGCCAGCAGATTAGCGGGGCCGAGCTCCTACGAGCAGTACTTC.

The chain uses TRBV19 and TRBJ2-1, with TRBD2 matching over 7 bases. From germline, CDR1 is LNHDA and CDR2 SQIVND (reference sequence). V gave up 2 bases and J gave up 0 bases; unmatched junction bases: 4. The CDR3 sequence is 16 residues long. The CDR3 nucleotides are TGTGCCAGTAGTATACGGCGGGGGAGCTCCTACAATGAGCAGTTCTTC. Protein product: CASSIRRGSSYNEQFF.

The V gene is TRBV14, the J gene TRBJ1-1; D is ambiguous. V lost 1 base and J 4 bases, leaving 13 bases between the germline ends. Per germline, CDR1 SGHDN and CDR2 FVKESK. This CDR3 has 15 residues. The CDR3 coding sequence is TGTGCCAGCAGCCAAGCCCCGGTCAGAGGCACTGAAGCTTTCTTT. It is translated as CASSQAPVRGTEAFF.

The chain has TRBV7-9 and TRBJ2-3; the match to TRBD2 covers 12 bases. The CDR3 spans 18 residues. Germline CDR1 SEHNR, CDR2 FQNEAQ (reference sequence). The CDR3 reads CVSTKTSGGIRSTDTQYF. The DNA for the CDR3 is TGTGTTTCTACAAAGACTAGCGGGGGTATCAGGAGCACAGATACGCAGTATTTT. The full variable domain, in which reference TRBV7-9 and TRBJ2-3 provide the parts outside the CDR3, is DTGVSQNPRHKITKRGQNVTFRCDPISEHNRLYWYRQTLGQGPEFLTYFQNEAQLEKSRLLSDRFSAERPKGSFSTLEIQRTEQGDSAMYLCVSTKTSGGIRSTDTQYFGPGTRLTVL.

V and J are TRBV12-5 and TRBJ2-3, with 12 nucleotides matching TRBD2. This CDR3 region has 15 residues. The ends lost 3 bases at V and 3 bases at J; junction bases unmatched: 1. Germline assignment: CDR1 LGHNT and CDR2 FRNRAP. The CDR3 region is CASGFGTSGTDTQYF. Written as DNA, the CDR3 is TGTGCTAGTGGTTTCGGGACTAGCGGGACAGATACGCAGTATTTT.

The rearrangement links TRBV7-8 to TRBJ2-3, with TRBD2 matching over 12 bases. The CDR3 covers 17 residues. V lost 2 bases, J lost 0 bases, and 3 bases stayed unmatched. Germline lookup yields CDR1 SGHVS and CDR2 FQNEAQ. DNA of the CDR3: TGTGCCAGCAGCTTAACTAGCGGGGGGCGTAGCACAGATACGCAGTATTTT. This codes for CASSLTSGGRSTDTQYF.

CDR3 region: CASSPTQWAFNTEAFF. The CDR3 DNA follows: TGTGCCAGCAGCCCCACACAGTGGGCCTTCAACACTGAAGCTTTCTTT. The rearrangement joins TRBV5-4 to TRBJ1-1; unclear D gene. The CDR3 runs 16 residues. The V gene's germline CDR1 is SGHNT and CDR2 YYREEE (reference sequence). V was shortened by 4 bases and J by 2 bases, with 18 bases between the two germline ends.

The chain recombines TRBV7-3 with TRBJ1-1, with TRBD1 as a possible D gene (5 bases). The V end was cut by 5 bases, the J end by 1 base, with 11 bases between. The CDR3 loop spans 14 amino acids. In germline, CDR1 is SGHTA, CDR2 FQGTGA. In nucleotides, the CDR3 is TGTGCCAGCAGCCCCGGCAGGGCGAACACTGAAGCTTTCTTT. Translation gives CASSPGRANTEAFF. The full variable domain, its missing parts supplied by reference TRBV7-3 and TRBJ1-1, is GAGVSQTPSNKVTEKGKYVELRCDPISGHTALYWYRQSLGQGPEFLIYFQGTGAADDSGLPNDRFFAVRPEGSVSTLKIQRTERGDSAVYLCASSPGRANTEAFFGQGTRLTVV.

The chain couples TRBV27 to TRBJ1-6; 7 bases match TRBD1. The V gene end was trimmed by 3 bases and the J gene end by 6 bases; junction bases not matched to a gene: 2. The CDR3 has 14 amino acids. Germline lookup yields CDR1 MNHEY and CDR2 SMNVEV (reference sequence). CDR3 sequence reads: CASSFQGGNSPLHF. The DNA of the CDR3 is TGTGCCAGCAGTTTCCAGGGGGGTAATTCACCCCTCCACTTT.

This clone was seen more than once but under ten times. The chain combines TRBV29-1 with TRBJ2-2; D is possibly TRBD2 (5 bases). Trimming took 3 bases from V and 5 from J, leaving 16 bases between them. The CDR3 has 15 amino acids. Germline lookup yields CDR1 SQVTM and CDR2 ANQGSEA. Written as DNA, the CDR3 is TGCAGCGTTGAGTACACGGAACTAGGAACCGGGGAGCTGTTTTTT. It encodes CSVEYTELGTGELFF.

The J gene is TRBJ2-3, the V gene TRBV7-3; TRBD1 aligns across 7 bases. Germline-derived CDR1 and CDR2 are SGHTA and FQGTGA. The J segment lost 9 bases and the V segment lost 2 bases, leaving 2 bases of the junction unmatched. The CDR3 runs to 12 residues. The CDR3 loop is CASSLEGQTQYF. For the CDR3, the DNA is TGTGCCAGCAGCTTAGAGGGACAGACGCAGTATTTT.

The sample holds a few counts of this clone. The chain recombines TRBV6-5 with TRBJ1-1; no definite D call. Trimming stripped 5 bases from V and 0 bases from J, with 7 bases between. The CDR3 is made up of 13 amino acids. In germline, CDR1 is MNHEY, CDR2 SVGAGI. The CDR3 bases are TGTGCCAGCAGTGCCCAGGTGAACACTGAAGCTTTCTTT. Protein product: CASSAQVNTEAFF.